This TCR beta chain is drawn from a study of cytomegalovirus exposure and HLA in healthy donors. Findings and limits, study-wide: The study had only CMV serostatus as immune exposure information.

PCR employed 60 Vbeta and 13 Jbeta primers. Using immunoSEQ multiplex PCR, the repertoire was profiled, and TCRdb retains in-frame clones only, with some absent. The repertoire consists of under 200,000 clones, with about 79% occurring once and the leading ten covering 2% to 2.5%. V was pared by 8 bases and J by 4 bases, with 16 bases between. The CDR3 is 14 amino acids. Germline V lookup: CDR1 MRHNA, CDR2 SNTAGT. To note about this clone: What it binds is not known.

The origin of this receptor is a woman between 50 and 59 years old in good health and CMV-seronegative. The specimen sequenced was PBMCs. The rearrangement links TRBV6-4 to TRBJ2-3; D possibly corresponds to TRBD2 (5 bases). The CDR3 region is CASARGDPADTQYF. As DNA, the CDR3 is TGTGCCAGCGCCCGGGGTGATCCGGCAGATACGCAGTATTTT.